This TCR beta chain was identified in a study of blood T cell repertoires in COVID-19. The wider study: Sources were T cells, B-cell-depleted T cells, or PBMCs; the material itself was cDNA or gDNA.

Original data processing: Nucleated cell counts were estimated from reference gene primer amplification. The data were produced by immunoSEQ multiplex PCR, yet TCRdb's version contains in-frame clones alone and is incomplete. For V, J and clone size, that table is used; D and trimming come from the DNA. The sample contains hundreds of thousands of clones, 85% to 90% of which appear only once. CDR3 length: 13 residues. V was shortened by 8 bases and J by 6 bases, with 17 bases between the two germline ends. Germline lookup yields CDR1 MDHEN and CDR2 SYDVKM. The source material was peripheral blood. The gene calls are TRBV28 and TRBJ2-7, with D maybe TRBD1 (5 bases). This clonotype originated in a man between 65 and 80 years old with acute or convalescent COVID-19. In nucleotides, the CDR3 is TGTGCCAGCGGTGGCAGGGCCCCCTTCGAGCAGTACTTC. Translation gives CASGGRAPFEQYF.